These T cell receptor beta chains were read from a single sample in a study of CD8 T cells in ankylosing spondylitis. In TCRdb, the 5' RACE reads were re-called with MiXCR into one record per CDR3 protein. The sample shows about 840,000 distinct CDR3 sequences, about 10% of them seen only once. The sample comprised blood, either unsorted or a sorted T cell fraction (not recorded which). The receptors originated from a male donor with ankylosing spondylitis. CDR3s include the opening cysteine and the closing phenylalanine or tryptophan. Fields, in order: D gene, V gene, clone size, J gene, CDR3 DNA, CDR3 protein. D genes are given only for firm matches. Clone size is given for some rows only: seen once, a few or many times, or a class if the clone is expanded.

D: .; V: TRBV20-1; size: .; J: TRBJ1-3; DNA: TGCAGTGCTACCCGCTCTGGAAACACCATATATTTT; CDR3: CSATRSGNTIYF
D: .; V: TRBV4-2; size: few; J: TRBJ2-2; DNA: TGTGCCAGCAGCCAAGACCAGAACACCGGGGAGCTGTTTTTT; CDR3: CASSQDQNTGELFF
D: .; V: TRBV28; size: .; J: TRBJ1-2; DNA: TGTGCCATCCCCGCGGAGGGGTCCAATGGCTACACCTTC; CDR3: CAIPAEGSNGYTF
D: .; V: TRBV24-1; size: .; J: TRBJ1-1; DNA: TGTGCCACCCGATCACCGGCGAACACTGAAGCTTTCTTT; CDR3: CATRSPANTEAFF
D: .; V: TRBV19; size: .; J: TRBJ1-6; DNA: TGTGCCAGTAGTATTAACGCGGTCGGGGCAAGGACACCCCTCCACTTT; CDR3: CASSINAVGARTPLHF
D: TRBD2; V: TRBV12-3/TRBV12-4; size: few; J: TRBJ2-5; DNA: TGTGCCAGCAGTTTAAGGCTAGCGGGGGGGGTAGAGACCCAGTACTTC; CDR3: CASSLRLAGGVETQYF
D: .; V: TRBV2; size: few; J: TRBJ1-5; DNA: TGTGCCAGCAGTTGGGAGTATCGGAATCAGCCCCAGCATTTT; CDR3: CASSWEYRNQPQHF
D: TRBD1; V: TRBV27; size: few; J: TRBJ2-7; DNA: TGTGCCAGCAGTTCGCTGGGCCTGGACAGGGCCTACGAGCAGTACTTC; CDR3: CASSSLGLDRAYEQYF
D: TRBD2; V: TRBV4-1; size: .; J: TRBJ2-1; DNA: TGCGCCAGCAGCCAAGCGGGGACTAGCGGGAGTCCTTACAATGAGCAGTTCTTC; CDR3: CASSQAGTSGSPYNEQFF
D: .; V: TRBV7-9; size: many; J: TRBJ2-3; DNA: TGTGCCAGCAGCTCGGGATTCACAGATACGCAGTATTTT; CDR3: CASSSGFTDTQYF
D: TRBD2; V: TRBV19; size: .; J: TRBJ2-3; DNA: TGTGCCAGTACCGGACTAGCGGGGGGAAGGAATACGCAGTATTTT; CDR3: CASTGLAGGRNTQYF
D: .; V: TRBV20-1; size: many; J: TRBJ2-7; DNA: TGCAGTGCCATAAAGGGGTACGAGCAGTACTTC; CDR3: CSAIKGYEQYF
D: TRBD2; V: TRBV20-1; size: .; J: TRBJ2-3; DNA: TGCAGTGCTTCCCCGACTAGCGGATCTAGCACAGATACGCAGTATTTT; CDR3: CSASPTSGSSTDTQYF
D: .; V: TRBV4-1; size: many; J: TRBJ1-1; DNA: TGCGCCAGCAGCCAAGAAGAGGGGGGGCGCGGGGCGAACACTGAAGCTTTCTTT; CDR3: CASSQEEGGRGANTEAFF
D: TRBD2; V: TRBV29-1; size: many; J: TRBJ2-3; DNA: TGCAGCGTTTCCAGCCTAGCGGGAGGACCAGATACGCAGTATTTT; CDR3: CSVSSLAGGPDTQYF
D: TRBD1; V: TRBV7-2; size: few; J: TRBJ1-1; DNA: TGTGCCAGCAGGCTTGACAGGGGGAACACTGAAGCTTTCTTT; CDR3: CASRLDRGNTEAFF
D: .; V: TRBV12-5; size: few; J: TRBJ1-5; DNA: TGTGCTAGTGGTTTGGAAGCCGATCAGCCCCAGCATTTT; CDR3: CASGLEADQPQHF
D: TRBD1; V: TRBV28; size: .; J: TRBJ1-1; DNA: TGTGCCAGCAGTTCACCGGGACAGGGGACTGGGGGTGAAGCTTTCTTT; CDR3: CASSSPGQGTGGEAFF
D: .; V: TRBV24-1; size: few; J: TRBJ2-2; DNA: TGTGCCACCAGTCGGTCAGAGAACACCGGGGAGCTGTTTTTT; CDR3: CATSRSENTGELFF
D: .; V: TRBV25-1; size: many; J: TRBJ2-3; DNA: TGTGCCAGCAGTGACCCCGGTAGCACAGATACGCAGTATTTT; CDR3: CASSDPGSTDTQYF
D: .; V: TRBV9; size: .; J: TRBJ2-5; DNA: TGTGCCAGCAGTCCTTACCTACAGCTCCAAGAGACCCAGTACTTC; CDR3: CASSPYLQLQETQYF
D: TRBD1; V: TRBV7-3; size: many; J: TRBJ1-2; DNA: TGTGCCAGCAACCAAACCGACAGGGGTGGTTATGGCTACACCTTC; CDR3: CASNQTDRGGYGYTF
D: TRBD2; V: TRBV5-1; size: many; J: TRBJ2-1; DNA: TGCGCCAGCAGGCGGGAGGGCAATGAGCAGTTCTTC; CDR3: CASRREGNEQFF
D: .; V: TRBV7-3; size: .; J: TRBJ2-2; DNA: TGTGCCAGCAGCTACATGGCGAACACCGGGGAGCTGTTTTTT; CDR3: CASSYMANTGELFF
D: TRBD1; V: TRBV6-1; size: many; J: TRBJ1-5; DNA: TGTGCCAGCAGTCCGGACAGGGTCGGACAGCCCCAGCATTTT; CDR3: CASSPDRVGQPQHF
D: TRBD1; V: TRBV5-1; size: few; J: TRBJ1-1; DNA: TGCGCCAGCAGCGGGGGACAGAGGAACACTGAAGCTTTCTTT; CDR3: CASSGGQRNTEAFF
D: TRBD1; V: TRBV12-3/TRBV12-4; size: many; J: TRBJ2-6; DNA: TGTGCCAGCAGTCGGACAGGGATCGCTGGGGCCAACGTCCTGACTTTC; CDR3: CASSRTGIAGANVLTF
D: TRBD1; V: TRBV5-6; size: few; J: TRBJ1-2; DNA: TGTGCCAGCAGCTCGGTTTTCATCGGACAGGGGGCGAGTGGCTACACCTTC; CDR3: CASSSVFIGQGASGYTF
D: .; V: TRBV4-2; size: few; J: TRBJ1-2; DNA: TGTGCCAGCAGCCAAGATCTCGCAGGGCTTAACTATGGCTACACCTTC; CDR3: CASSQDLAGLNYGYTF
D: .; V: TRBV5-6; size: once; J: TRBJ1-4; DNA: TGTGCCAGCAGCTTCCAAAATCTTGAAAAACTGTTTTTT; CDR3: CASSFQNLEKLFF
D: TRBD1; V: TRBV12-5; size: few; J: TRBJ2-4; DNA: TGTGCTAGTGGTCAGGACAGGGGGAGCATTCAGTACTTC; CDR3: CASGQDRGSIQYF
D: TRBD2; V: TRBV6-5; size: .; J: TRBJ2-3; DNA: TGTGCCAGCAGTTACTCGATAGCGGGAGGGCCGTCGGATACGCAGTATTTT; CDR3: CASSYSIAGGPSDTQYF
D: .; V: TRBV7-2; size: .; J: TRBJ2-3; DNA: TGTGCCAGCAGCCCGGACCACTTCACAGATACGCAGTATTTT; CDR3: CASSPDHFTDTQYF
D: TRBD2; V: TRBV20-1; size: many; J: TRBJ2-5; DNA: TGCAGTGCTAGAGAGGCAGCGGGAGGGGGGACCCAGTACTTC; CDR3: CSAREAAGGGTQYF
D: .; V: TRBV12-3/TRBV12-4; size: many; J: TRBJ2-1; DNA: TGTGCCAGCAGCGACTACAATGAGCAGTTCTTC; CDR3: CASSDYNEQFF
D: .; V: TRBV5-5; size: .; J: TRBJ2-7; DNA: TGTGCCAGCAGCTTGAACGGTCCGGTTGAGCAGTACTTC; CDR3: CASSLNGPVEQYF
D: .; V: TRBV20-1; size: .; J: TRBJ2-1; DNA: TGCAGTGCTGACGTCAGGGATACGCTGGATGGTGAGCAGTTCTTC; CDR3: CSADVRDTLDGEQFF
D: .; V: TRBV7-2; size: many; J: TRBJ2-2; DNA: TGTGCCAGCAGGTCAGGGTTTGGCACCGGGGAGCTGTTTTTT; CDR3: CASRSGFGTGELFF
D: .; V: TRBV20-1; size: .; J: TRBJ1-1; DNA: TGCAGTGCTAGAGTTCTGACGGGGAAGAGTACTGAAGCTTTCTTT; CDR3: CSARVLTGKSTEAFF
D: .; V: TRBV2; size: .; J: TRBJ1-1; DNA: TGTGCCAGTGCTCGGCAGACGAACACTGAAGCTTTCTTT; CDR3: CASARQTNTEAFF
D: .; V: TRBV5-6; size: few; J: TRBJ1-4; DNA: TGTGCCAGCAGCTTGATCCGGCAAGGGGGTGAAAAACTGTTTTTT; CDR3: CASSLIRQGGEKLFF
D: .; V: TRBV7-2; size: .; J: TRBJ1-2; DNA: TGTGCCAGCAGCCCGGCGTTAGGACCGTTCTATGGCTACACCTTC; CDR3: CASSPALGPFYGYTF
D: TRBD2; V: TRBV25-1; size: few; J: TRBJ2-7; DNA: TGTGCCAGCAGTACTTCAATTCGGCCGGGGGGGGACGAGCAGTACTTC; CDR3: CASSTSIRPGGDEQYF
D: .; V: TRBV5-5; size: many; J: TRBJ2-3; DNA: TGTGCCAGCAGCCCCCCCTCTAGCACAGATACGCAGTATTTT; CDR3: CASSPPSSTDTQYF
D: TRBD2; V: TRBV20-1; size: .; J: TRBJ2-7; DNA: TGCAGTGCTACCCGGACTAGCGGATACTACGAGCAGTACTTC; CDR3: CSATRTSGYYEQYF